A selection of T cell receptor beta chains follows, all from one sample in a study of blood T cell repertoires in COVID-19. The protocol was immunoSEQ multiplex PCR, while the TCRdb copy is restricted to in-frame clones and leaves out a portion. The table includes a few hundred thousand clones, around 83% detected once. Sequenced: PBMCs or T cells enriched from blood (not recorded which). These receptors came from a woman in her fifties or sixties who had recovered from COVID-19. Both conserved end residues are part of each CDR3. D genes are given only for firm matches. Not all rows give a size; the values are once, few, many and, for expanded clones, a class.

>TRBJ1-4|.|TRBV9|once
CASSVGTGSSHEKLFF
TGTGCCAGCAGCGTAGGCACAGGCTCCTCACATGAAAAACTGTTTTTT
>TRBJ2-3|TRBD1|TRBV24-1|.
CATSDSGQGADTQYF
TGTGCCACCAGTGACTCGGGACAGGGCGCAGATACGCAGTATTTT
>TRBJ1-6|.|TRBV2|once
CASSLTVGQPGLHF
TGTGCCAGCAGTCTTACTGTAGGACAGCCCGGCCTCCACTTT
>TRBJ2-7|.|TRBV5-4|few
CASSLYSYEQYF
TGTGCCAGCAGCTTGTACTCGTACGAGCAGTACTTC
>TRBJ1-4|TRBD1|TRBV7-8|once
CASSSLWDRGEKLFF
TGTGCCAGCAGCTCCCTGTGGGACAGGGGTGAAAAACTGTTTTTT
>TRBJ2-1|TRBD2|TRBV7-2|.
CASSLAGTGRAGNEQFF
TGTGCCAGCAGCTTAGCCGGGACCGGGAGGGCCGGCAATGAGCAGTTCTTC
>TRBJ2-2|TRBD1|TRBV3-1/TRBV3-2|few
CASSQRGQGTGELFF
TGTGCCAGCAGCCAGAGGGGACAGGGCACCGGGGAGCTGTTTTTT
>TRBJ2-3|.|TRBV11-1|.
CATGGSWGTDTQYF
TGTGCCACGGGTGGGTCCTGGGGCACAGATACGCAGTATTTT
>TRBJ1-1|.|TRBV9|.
CASSVAGGATEAFF
TGTGCCAGCAGCGTAGCGGGAGGGGCGACAGAAGCTTTCTTT
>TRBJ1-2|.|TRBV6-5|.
CASSPGRDGYTF
TGTGCCAGCAGCCCGGGCAGGGATGGCTACACCTTC
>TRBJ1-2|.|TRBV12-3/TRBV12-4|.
CASGTGPGYTF
TGTGCCAGCGGTACAGGGCCCGGCTACACCTTC
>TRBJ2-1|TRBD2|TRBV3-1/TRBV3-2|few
CASSQDGGGSYNEQFF
TGTGCCAGCAGCCAAGATGGCGGGGGGAGCTACAATGAGCAGTTCTTC
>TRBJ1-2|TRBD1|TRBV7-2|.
CATGAGGNYGYTF
TGTGCCACAGGGGCAGGGGGCAACTATGGCTACACCTTC
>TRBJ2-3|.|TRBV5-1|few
CASSFSGEGTDTQYF
TGCGCCAGCAGCTTTTCGGGGGAGGGCACAGATACGCAGTATTTT
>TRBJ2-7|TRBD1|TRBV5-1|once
CASSRGTGAYEQYF
TGCGCCAGCAGCCGCGGGACAGGGGCCTACGAGCAGTACTTC
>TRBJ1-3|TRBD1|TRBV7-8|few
CASSFTSGTGGNTIYF
TGTGCCAGCAGCTTTACTTCCGGGACAGGAGGAAACACCATATATTTT
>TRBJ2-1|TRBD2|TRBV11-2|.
CASRPTRTSGKNEQFF
TGTGCCAGCAGACCGACACGGACTAGCGGGAAGAATGAGCAGTTCTTC
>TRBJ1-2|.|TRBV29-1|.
CSVGISPGDGYTF
TGCAGCGTTGGGATTAGCCCGGGGGATGGCTACACCTTC
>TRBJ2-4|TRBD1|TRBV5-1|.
CASSSGQGKNIQYF
TGCGCCAGCAGCTCAGGACAGGGGAAAAACATTCAGTACTTC
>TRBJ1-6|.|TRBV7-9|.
CASSLGVGGGNSPLHF
TGTGCCAGCAGCTTAGGCGTTGGCGGGGGGAATTCACCCCTCCACTTT
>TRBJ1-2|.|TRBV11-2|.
CASSLEGVGYTF
TGTGCCAGCAGTCTAGAAGGGGTTGGCTACACCTTC
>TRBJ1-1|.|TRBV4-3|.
CASSHGQDEAFF
TGCGCCAGCAGCCACGGCCAGGATGAAGCTTTCTTT
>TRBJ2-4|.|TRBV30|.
CAWSAQLARLAKNIQYF
TGTGCCTGGAGCGCACAGCTAGCGCGTCTAGCCAAAAACATTCAGTACTTC
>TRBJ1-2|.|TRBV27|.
CASSRDRDGYTF
TGTGCCAGCAGCCGCGACCGGGATGGCTACACCTTC
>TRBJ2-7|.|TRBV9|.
CASSVGADYEQYF
TGTGCCAGCAGCGTAGGCGCCGACTACGAGCAGTACTTC
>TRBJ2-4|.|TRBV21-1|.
CASSKYGGIQYF
TGTGCCAGCAGCAAATACGGGGGAATTCAGTACTTC
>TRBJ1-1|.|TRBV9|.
CASSIRPAGEGTEAFF
TGTGCCAGCAGCATACGTCCGGCGGGGGAGGGCACTGAAGCTTTCTTT
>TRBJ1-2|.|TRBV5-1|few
CASSFEGSAWGGYTF
TGCGCCAGCAGCTTTGAGGGCAGCGCATGGGGTGGCTACACCTTC
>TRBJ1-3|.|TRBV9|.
CASSVDRVGNTIYF
TGTGCCAGCAGCGTAGACAGGGTTGGAAACACCATATATTTT
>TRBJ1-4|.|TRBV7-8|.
CASSSVLQGKLFF
TGTGCCAGCAGCTCGGTTCTACAGGGAAAACTGTTTTTT
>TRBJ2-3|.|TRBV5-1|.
CASSLVGGRGAADTQYF
TGCGCCAGCAGCTTAGTCGGAGGCAGGGGGGCCGCAGATACGCAGTATTTT
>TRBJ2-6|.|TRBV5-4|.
CASSSQGSGANVLTF
TGTGCCAGCAGCTCCCAGGGGAGCGGGGCCAACGTCCTGACTTTC